The text below deals with one T cell receptor beta chain. Its target is unknown. V trimming: 5 bases; J trimming: 7 bases; junction bases outside the gene matches: 6. Germline V gene data show CDR1 as KGHDR and CDR2 as SFDVKD. The CDR3 runs 14 residues. This specimen comes from a study of T-cell memory formation after mild COVID-19. Constant-segment-primed 5'RACE gave TCR alpha and TCR beta cDNA libraries with sample barcodes and UMIs. TCRdb called the 5' RACE reads again in MiXCR, with one record for every CDR3 protein. This sample has around 450,000 distinct CDR3 sequences, with about 19% found just once. Study-level findings and limits: Some responding clones appeared in pre-infection memory, suggesting cross-reactive memory joined. Clones that contracted from day 15 to 85 were balanced CD4/CD8, while later expanders leaned CD4+.

This receptor was identified in an adult woman who had mild COVID-19 (a few samples of this study predate the infection). Cell type and time point are not known. The V and J genes are TRBV24-1 and TRBJ1-5, with 8 bases matching TRBD1. The sample was PBMCs or a T cell subset sorted from them (not recorded which). CDR3 DNA: TGTGCCACCAGTGGCCCCGGACAGGGCCAGCCCCAGCATTTT. Its translation: CATSGPGQGQPQHF.